These T cell receptor beta chains were read from a single sample in a study of T cells after yellow fever vaccination. One entry per CDR3 protein, called by TCRdb with MiXCR from the 5' RACE reads. The sample has a few hundred thousand distinct CDR3 sequences, less than 20% seen once. Sequenced material: PBMCs, taken 4 to 5 days after the first yellow fever vaccination. The receptors originated from a man between 18 and 35 years old who received the YFV17D yellow fever vaccine. CDR3s include the opening cysteine and the closing phenylalanine or tryptophan. Fields, in order: V gene, clone size, D gene, J gene, CDR3 protein, CDR3 DNA. The D gene is left open where the match is weak. Only some rows state a clone size, as once, few, many or a class for expanded clones.

TRBV15	few	-	TRBJ1-1	CATSRLGGMNTEAFF	TGTGCCACCAGCAGATTAGGGGGTATGAACACTGAAGCTTTCTTT
TRBV5-1	-	TRBD2	TRBJ2-7	CASSKLAGGPYEQYF	TGCGCCAGCAGCAAGCTAGCGGGGGGGCCCTACGAGCAGTACTTC
TRBV7-8	-	-	TRBJ1-3	CASSLGGGGNTIYF	TGTGCCAGCAGCTTAGGGGGGGGTGGAAACACCATATATTTT
TRBV29-1	-	-	TRBJ2-7	CSVDGRGLGEQYF	TGCAGCGTTGACGGACGCGGGTTAGGCGAGCAGTACTTC
TRBV18	few	-	TRBJ2-7	CASSPDGPREQYF	TGTGCCAGCTCCCCGGACGGTCCGCGCGAGCAGTACTTC
TRBV7-9	few	-	TRBJ2-1	CASSFSRAGVSSYNEQFF	TGTGCCAGCAGCTTTAGCCGGGCCGGTGTAAGCTCCTACAATGAGCAGTTCTTC
TRBV28	-	-	TRBJ2-5	CASSSPWGKQTQYF	TGTGCCAGCAGTTCCCCTTGGGGGAAACAGACCCAGTACTTC
TRBV12-3/TRBV12-4	few	-	TRBJ2-5	CASRSGAQETQYF	TGTGCCAGCAGGTCCGGGGCTCAAGAGACCCAGTACTTC
TRBV5-1	few	-	TRBJ1-1	CASSSGQLNTEAFF	TGCGCCAGCAGCTCGGGACAATTGAACACTGAAGCTTTCTTT
TRBV10-1	few	TRBD1	TRBJ2-7	CASSEVTGGYEQYF	TGCGCCAGCAGTGAAGTCACAGGGGGCTACGAGCAGTACTTC
TRBV28	-	-	TRBJ1-6	CASSSPGHLLHF	TGTGCCAGCAGTAGCCCGGGACATCTCCTCCACTTT
TRBV11-1	-	TRBD2	TRBJ2-2	CASSSSGGYTGELFF	TGTGCCAGCAGCTCTAGCGGGGGGTACACCGGGGAGCTGTTTTTT
TRBV12-3/TRBV12-4	few	-	TRBJ1-3	CASRRGTIRLYF	TGTGCCAGCAGGCGCGGGACAATTCGTTTGTATTTT
TRBV6-5	-	-	TRBJ1-1	CASISQSANTEAFF	TGTGCCAGCATTTCCCAATCGGCGAACACTGAAGCTTTCTTT
TRBV7-2	few	-	TRBJ2-7	CASSLDPFEQYF	TGTGCCAGCAGCTTAGATCCCTTCGAGCAGTACTTC
TRBV20-1	few	-	TRBJ2-1	CSARNTPYNEQFF	TGCAGTGCTCGTAATACACCCTACAATGAGCAGTTCTTC
TRBV4-3	many	-	TRBJ2-2	CASSPSPQTGSAGELFF	TGCGCCAGCAGCCCATCGCCGCAAACAGGGTCGGCCGGGGAGCTGTTTTTT
TRBV7-2	few	-	TRBJ2-3	CASSLVSGADTQYF	TGTGCCAGCAGCTTAGTATCGGGGGCAGATACGCAGTATTTT
TRBV3-1	few	-	TRBJ2-2	CASSPLAGHTGELFF	TGTGCCAGCAGCCCCCTTGCAGGCCACACCGGGGAGCTGTTTTTT
TRBV4-3	-	-	TRBJ2-1	CASSQRGRGYNEQFF	TGCGCCAGCAGCCAAAGGGGACGGGGCTACAATGAGCAGTTCTTC
TRBV7-9	few	-	TRBJ2-2	CASSYSVVAHTGELFF	TGTGCCAGCAGCTATTCCGTAGTTGCCCACACCGGGGAGCTGTTTTTT
TRBV5-1	few	-	TRBJ2-7	CASSLGSYTYEQYF	TGCGCCAGCAGCTTGGGCAGCTACACCTACGAGCAGTACTTC
TRBV7-9	-	TRBD1	TRBJ1-2	CASSLGDSVTF	TGTGCCAGCAGCTTAGGGGACAGTGTCACCTTC
TRBV7-2	few	-	TRBJ2-7	CASRPTYGTHYEQYF	TGTGCCAGCAGACCAACCTACGGGACCCACTACGAGCAGTACTTC
TRBV9	-	TRBD1	TRBJ1-6	CASGDREGAPSPLHF	TGTGCCAGCGGGGACAGGGAGGGCGCACCGTCACCCCTCCACTTT
TRBV27	-	-	TRBJ1-4	CASSFSRSGEKLFF	TGTGCCAGCAGTTTTAGCCGGTCAGGTGAAAAACTGTTTTTT
TRBV20-1	few	-	TRBJ1-3	CSAPERTSGNTIYF	TGCAGTGCCCCCGAACGGACTTCGGGAAACACCATATATTTT
TRBV7-2	-	TRBD2	TRBJ2-2	CASSLIGRGTGELFF	TGTGCCAGCAGCTTAATCGGGCGGGGGACCGGGGAGCTGTTTTTT